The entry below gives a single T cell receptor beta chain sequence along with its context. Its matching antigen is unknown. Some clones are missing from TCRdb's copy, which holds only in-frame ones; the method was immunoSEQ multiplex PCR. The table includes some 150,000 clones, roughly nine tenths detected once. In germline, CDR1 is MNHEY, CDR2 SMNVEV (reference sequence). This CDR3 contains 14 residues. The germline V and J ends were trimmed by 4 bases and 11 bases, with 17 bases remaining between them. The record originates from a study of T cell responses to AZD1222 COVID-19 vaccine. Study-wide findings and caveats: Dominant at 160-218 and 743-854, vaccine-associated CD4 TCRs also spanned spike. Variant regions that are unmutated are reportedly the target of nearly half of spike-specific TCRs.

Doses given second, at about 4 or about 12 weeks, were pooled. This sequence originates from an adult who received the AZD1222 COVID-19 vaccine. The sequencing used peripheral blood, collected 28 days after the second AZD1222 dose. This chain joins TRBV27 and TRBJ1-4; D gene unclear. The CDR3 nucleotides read TGTGCCAGCAGTTCGGTGGCGTCGGGGTGGAAACTGTTTTTT. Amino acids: CASSSVASGWKLFF.